This record looks at one T cell receptor (beta chain) sequence and its context. Antigen specificity is unknown. This record comes from a study of cytomegalovirus exposure and HLA in healthy donors. The CDR3 loop spans 18 amino acids. CDR1 is LNHDA and CDR2 is SQIVND in the germline V gene (reference sequence). V lost 2 bases and J 3 bases, leaving 20 bases between the germline ends. The primer mix had 60 Vbeta and 13 Jbeta primers. Generated by immunoSEQ multiplex PCR, the TCRdb table keeps only in-frame clones and is missing some. The sample yields about 140,000 clones, roughly 78% seen once. Findings of the study overall: Reports showed the classifier diagnosing cytomegalovirus status with high specificity and sensitivity.

The chain combines TRBV19 with TRBJ2-1, with a tentative D call TRBD1 (8 bases). The TCR was taken from a female donor in good health and CMV-seronegative. Sequencing was performed on PBMCs. Written as DNA, the CDR3 is TGTGCCAGTAGTATAACGTTCCACAGGGGGGGTGACTACAATGAGCAGTTCTTC. The encoded protein is CASSITFHRGGDYNEQFF.